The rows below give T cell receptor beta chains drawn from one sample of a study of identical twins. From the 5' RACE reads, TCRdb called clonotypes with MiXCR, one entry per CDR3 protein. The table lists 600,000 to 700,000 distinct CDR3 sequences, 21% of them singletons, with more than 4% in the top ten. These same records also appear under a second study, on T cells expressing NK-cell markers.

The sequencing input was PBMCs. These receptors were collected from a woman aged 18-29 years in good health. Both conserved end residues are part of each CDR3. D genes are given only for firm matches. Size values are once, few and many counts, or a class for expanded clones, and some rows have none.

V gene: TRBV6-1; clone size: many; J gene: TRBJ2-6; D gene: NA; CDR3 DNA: TGTGCCAGCAGCTCCTGGGTGTCTGGGGCCAACGTCCTGACTTTC; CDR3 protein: CASSSWVSGANVLTF
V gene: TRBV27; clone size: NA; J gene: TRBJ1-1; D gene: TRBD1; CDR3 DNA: TGTGCCAGCAGTTTAGGTTCAGGGGGCAGGACTGAAGCTTTCTTT; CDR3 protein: CASSLGSGGRTEAFF
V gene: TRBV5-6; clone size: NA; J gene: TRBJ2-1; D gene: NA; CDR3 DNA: TGTGCCAGCAGCTTTTCCGGACCAGGTGAGCAGTTCTTC; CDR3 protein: CASSFSGPGEQFF
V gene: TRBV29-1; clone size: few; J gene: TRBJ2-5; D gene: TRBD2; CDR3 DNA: TGCAGCGTCCCCCAGGCGGGAGTAGAGACCCAGTACTTC; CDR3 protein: CSVPQAGVETQYF
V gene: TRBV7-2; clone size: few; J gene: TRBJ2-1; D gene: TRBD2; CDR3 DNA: TGTGCCAGCAGACCAACCGGGACTAGGAATGAGCAGTTCTTC; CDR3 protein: CASRPTGTRNEQFF
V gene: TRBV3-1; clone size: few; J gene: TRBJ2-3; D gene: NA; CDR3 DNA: TGTGCCAGCAGCCAAGATGCCCAGCGGAACACAGATACGCAGTATTTT; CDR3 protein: CASSQDAQRNTDTQYF
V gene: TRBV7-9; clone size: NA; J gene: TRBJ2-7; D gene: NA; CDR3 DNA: TGTGCCAGCAGCTCAACCCGGGGACCTCTTTACGAGCAGTACTTC; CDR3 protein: CASSSTRGPLYEQYF
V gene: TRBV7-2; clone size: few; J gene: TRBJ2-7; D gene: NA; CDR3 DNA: TGTGCCAGCAGCCGAACCTATATAAGCTACGAGCAGTACTTC; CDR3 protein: CASSRTYISYEQYF
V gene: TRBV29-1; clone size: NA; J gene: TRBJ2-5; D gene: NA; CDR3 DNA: TGCAGCGTTGATCTGAGTGCCGGGGGGACCCAGTACTTC; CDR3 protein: CSVDLSAGGTQYF
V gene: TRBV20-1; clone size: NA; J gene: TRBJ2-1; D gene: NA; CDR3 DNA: TGCAGTGCTAGAAGGGTTTGGGACAATGAGCAGTTCTTC; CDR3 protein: CSARRVWDNEQFF
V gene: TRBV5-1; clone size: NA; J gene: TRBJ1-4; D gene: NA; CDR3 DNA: TGCGCCAGCACGGGAGGAACCGGCAATGAAAAACTGTTTTTT; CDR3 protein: CASTGGTGNEKLFF
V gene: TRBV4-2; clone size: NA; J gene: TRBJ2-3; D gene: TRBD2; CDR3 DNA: TGTGCCAGCAGCGCCAGCGGGGGGCCTAGCACAGATACGCAGTATTTT; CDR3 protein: CASSASGGPSTDTQYF
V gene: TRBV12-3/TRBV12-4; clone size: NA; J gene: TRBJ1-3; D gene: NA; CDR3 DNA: TGTGCCAGCAGACCCACAGGGAGACCTGGAAACACCATATATTTT; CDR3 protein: CASRPTGRPGNTIYF
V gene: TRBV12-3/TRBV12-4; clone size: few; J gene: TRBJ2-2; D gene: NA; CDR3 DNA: TGTGCCAGCAGTTTAATGGGGGCGCGTGGGGAGCTGTTTTTT; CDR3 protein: CASSLMGARGELFF
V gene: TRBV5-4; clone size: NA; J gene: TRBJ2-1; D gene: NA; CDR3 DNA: TGTGCCAGCAGCTTGCAGAGTGAACCAGAGCAGTTCTTC; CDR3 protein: CASSLQSEPEQFF
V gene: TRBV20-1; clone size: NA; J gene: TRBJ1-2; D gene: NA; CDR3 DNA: TGCAGTGCTAGAGATCGCAGTGGATACTATGGCTACACCTTC; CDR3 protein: CSARDRSGYYGYTF
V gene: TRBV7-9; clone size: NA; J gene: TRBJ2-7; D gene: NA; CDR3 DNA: TGTGCCAGCAGCTTAGTCCCCAGCCGAAGCAGCTACGAGCAGTACTTC; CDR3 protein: CASSLVPSRSSYEQYF
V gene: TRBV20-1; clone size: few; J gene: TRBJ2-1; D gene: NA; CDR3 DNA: TGCAGTGCTAGCTGGGGGGCCACGGATGAGCAGTTCTTC; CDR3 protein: CSASWGATDEQFF
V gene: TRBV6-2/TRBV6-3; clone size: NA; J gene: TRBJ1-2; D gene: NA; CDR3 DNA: TGTGCCAGCAGTACCTCCCGGGATGGCTACACCTTC; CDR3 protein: CASSTSRDGYTF
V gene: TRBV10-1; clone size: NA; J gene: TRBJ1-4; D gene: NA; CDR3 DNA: TGCGCCAGCAGTGAGGACTCATCGGGAAAACTGTTTTTT; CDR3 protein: CASSEDSSGKLFF
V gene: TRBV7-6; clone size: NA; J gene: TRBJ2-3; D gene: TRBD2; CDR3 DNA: TGTGCCAGCAGCTTAGCTGGGACTACTAGCACAGATACGCAGTATTTT; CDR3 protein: CASSLAGTTSTDTQYF
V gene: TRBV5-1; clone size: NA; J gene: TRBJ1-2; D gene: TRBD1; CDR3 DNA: TGCGCCAGCAGCGTATCCGGGACAGGGGTAGGCTACACCTTC; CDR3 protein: CASSVSGTGVGYTF
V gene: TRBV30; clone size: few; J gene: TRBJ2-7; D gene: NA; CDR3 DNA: TGTGCCTCCCAAACCCGGTACGAGCAGTACTTC; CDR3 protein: CASQTRYEQYF